The present T cell receptor (beta chain) was sequenced within a study of response to subunit inactivated influenza vaccine. Overall study findings and caveats: With each seasonal influenza vaccination, the authors suggested, few new T cells are recruited.

TCRdb processed the RT-PCR reads anew with MiXCR; each CDR3 protein has one entry. This sample yields hundreds of thousands of distinct CDR3 sequences, of which less than 20% are seen a single time; under 13% belongs to the top ten. Only a few counts were recorded for this clonotype. Antigen unknown. The CDR3 totals 15 residues. From germline, CDR1 is DFQATT and CDR2 SNEGSKA (reference sequence). J lost 4 bases, V lost 3 bases, and 8 bases had no gene match. The chain joins TRBV20-1 to TRBJ2-1, with 8 bases that match TRBD2. This TCR was sampled from a man in his fifties or sixties who received an inactivated influenza vaccine. Source: PBMCs from blood, taken more than 4 days after vaccination. The CDR3 DNA reads as TGCAGTGCTAGTCACGGGGGGGCACTGTACAATGAGCAGTTCTTC. Its protein product is CSASHGGALYNEQFF.